This is a list of T cell receptor beta chains from one sample in a study of T-cell reconstitution after alpha-beta-depleted transplantation in children. TCRdb independently ran MiXCR on the PCR reads; one entry per CDR3 protein. This sample has 490,000 or so distinct CDR3 sequences, with approximately 12% found just once. The material was PBMCs from the stem cell graft donor, obtained from the stem cell graft. All receptors come from a human donor who donated a stem cell graft to a child with combined immunodeficiency. Each CDR3 is given with its conserved first and last residue. D genes are given only for firm matches. Some rows have no size entry. The others give once, few or many, or a class for an expanded clone.

j_gene	v_gene	abundance	d_gene	CDR3nt	CDR3aa
TRBJ2-3	TRBV5-1	NA	NA	TGCGCCAGCAGCCCTGTGAGAGACAACACAGATACGCAGTATTTT	CASSPVRDNTDTQYF
TRBJ2-7	TRBV7-2	few	NA	TGTGCCAGCAGCGTCCCTTTGGTCGGGGGGCACTACGAGCAGTACTTC	CASSVPLVGGHYEQYF
TRBJ2-1	TRBV30	once	NA	TGTGCCTGGAAGAGGGTCGATGAGCAGTTCTTC	CAWKRVDEQFF
TRBJ2-2	TRBV7-6	few	TRBD2	TGTGCCAGCAGCCCGACCCCAGCGGGAGATCCCGGGGAGCTGTTTTTT	CASSPTPAGDPGELFF
TRBJ2-2	TRBV6-4	NA	NA	TGTGCCAGCAGTGACGAGGGAGGCACCGGGGAGCTGTTTTTT	CASSDEGGTGELFF
TRBJ1-1	TRBV7-9	few	NA	TGTGCCAGCAGCTTAGATCAAGGACCGACTAACACTGAAGCTTTCTTT	CASSLDQGPTNTEAFF
TRBJ2-7	TRBV29-1	many	TRBD2	TGCAGCGCCAGCGGGACTAGCGGGAGCTACGAGCAGTACTTC	CSASGTSGSYEQYF
TRBJ2-1	TRBV7-2	NA	NA	TGTGCCAGCAGCCCCGGGACGCATCTTTACAATGAGCAGTTCTTC	CASSPGTHLYNEQFF
TRBJ2-7	TRBV5-1	NA	TRBD2	TGCGCCAGCAGCTTGGAGTCTAGCGGGGCCTACGAGCAGTACTTC	CASSLESSGAYEQYF
TRBJ1-3	TRBV12-3/TRBV12-4	NA	TRBD1	TGTGCCAGCAGTATACAGGGGGCCGCCGGAAACACCATATATTTT	CASSIQGAAGNTIYF
TRBJ2-2	TRBV7-2	few	NA	TGTGCCAGCAGCTTGTTGTGGACCGGGGAGCTGTTTTTT	CASSLLWTGELFF
TRBJ2-1	TRBV12-3/TRBV12-4	many	NA	TGTGCCAGCAGTTTTGCCCCCTGGGGGGCCAATGAGCAGTTCTTC	CASSFAPWGANEQFF
TRBJ2-3	TRBV11-2	many	NA	TGTGCCAGCAGCTTAGTTCTGACAGATACGCAGTATTTT	CASSLVLTDTQYF
TRBJ2-1	TRBV7-8	NA	TRBD2	TGTGCCAGCAGCCCCTTGGGCGGGAGAGGGGACAATGAGCAGTTCTTC	CASSPLGGRGDNEQFF
TRBJ2-5	TRBV29-1	NA	NA	TGCAGCGTCCCTCCGCAACAAGAGACCCAGTACTTC	CSVPPQQETQYF
TRBJ2-3	TRBV10-3	many	NA	TGTGCCATCAGCCAGGTGATCACAGATACGCAGTATTTT	CAISQVITDTQYF
TRBJ1-1	TRBV12-3/TRBV12-4	many	NA	TGTGCCAGTGGGACTACAGGGACTCCCACCTTT	CASGTTGTPTF
TRBJ2-2	TRBV29-1	many	TRBD2	TGCAGCGTTGTGAGCGGGGGCACGAACACCGGGGAGCTGTTTTTT	CSVVSGGTNTGELFF
TRBJ1-2	TRBV7-9	many	TRBD1	TGTGCCAGCAGCTTGGTGCAGGGGGATGGCTACACCTTC	CASSLVQGDGYTF
TRBJ2-2	TRBV12-3/TRBV12-4	NA	NA	TGTGCCAGCAGTTTTGAAACACGCCTGACCGGGGAGCTGTTTTTT	CASSFETRLTGELFF
TRBJ2-2	TRBV7-2	many	NA	TGTGCCAGCAGCTTATACCGTGGCAACACCGGGGAGCTGTTTTTT	CASSLYRGNTGELFF
TRBJ1-2	TRBV12-3/TRBV12-4	few	NA	TGTGCCAGCAGTTTTGAGGGGAACTATGGCTACACCTTC	CASSFEGNYGYTF
TRBJ1-2	TRBV11-2	NA	NA	TGTGCCAGCAGCTTCGGGTTACATGGCTACACCTTC	CASSFGLHGYTF
TRBJ1-1	TRBV5-4	NA	NA	TGTGCCAGCAGCTTGTGGGGGGCGCGTGGCACTGAAGCTTTCTTT	CASSLWGARGTEAFF
TRBJ2-7	TRBV12-3/TRBV12-4	NA	NA	TGTGCCAGCAGTCCGCGTATGGACTCCTACGAGCAGTACTTC	CASSPRMDSYEQYF
TRBJ1-2	TRBV20-1	few	NA	TGCAGTGCGGGGAGCTTTCCGGGACACCGAAGTTTTACAGACTATGGCTACACCTTC	CSAGSFPGHRSFTDYGYTF
TRBJ2-2	TRBV5-1	NA	TRBD1	TGCGCCAGCAGCCGACAGGGTTTTGGTACCGGGGAGCTGTTTTTT	CASSRQGFGTGELFF
TRBJ2-3	TRBV14	NA	TRBD2	TGTGCCAGCAGCCAAAGGGAGGGCGGTGTTGATACGCAGTATTTT	CASSQREGGVDTQYF
TRBJ1-1	TRBV24-1	NA	NA	TGTGCCACCAGTGATTTCAACACTGAAGCTTTCTTT	CATSDFNTEAFF
TRBJ1-1	TRBV10-3	NA	NA	TGTGCCATCAGCCCCGACAGTTCGTCTATGAACACTGAAGCTTTCTTT	CAISPDSSSMNTEAFF
TRBJ1-3	TRBV10-3	NA	NA	TGTGCCATCAGTGACCCAGGGGCTGGAAACACCATATATTTT	CAISDPGAGNTIYF
TRBJ1-6	TRBV12-3/TRBV12-4	NA	NA	TGTGCCAGCAGCCTACCTTTTCAGGGAAATTCACCCCTCCACTTT	CASSLPFQGNSPLHF
TRBJ2-7	TRBV5-1	NA	TRBD2	TGCGCCAGCAGCTGGACTAGCGGGAGTCGCGACGAGCAGTACTTC	CASSWTSGSRDEQYF
TRBJ2-1	TRBV5-1	many	NA	TGCGCCAGCAGCTTTATAGCCTCCGTCCCCAATGAGCAGTTCTTC	CASSFIASVPNEQFF
TRBJ2-2	TRBV12-3/TRBV12-4	few	NA	TGTGCCAGCATTCCGGGGAATAGTCCCAGCGGGGAGCTGTTTTTT	CASIPGNSPSGELFF
TRBJ1-2	TRBV27	many	TRBD1	TGTGCCAGCAGTTTACAGGGGGCAAAAGGCTACACCTTC	CASSLQGAKGYTF
TRBJ2-7	TRBV7-9	NA	NA	TGTGCCAGCAGTCGTGACTACCACGAGCAGTACTTC	CASSRDYHEQYF
TRBJ1-5	TRBV30	NA	NA	TGTGCCTGGAGTGAAGGGAATCAGCCCCAGCATTTT	CAWSEGNQPQHF
TRBJ2-1	TRBV29-1	NA	TRBD1	TGCAGCGTTGAACCCCGGGACAGGCCCTACAATGAGCAGTTCTTC	CSVEPRDRPYNEQFF
TRBJ2-7	TRBV6-1	NA	NA	TGTGCCACCGGTAGGGGGGATTGGGCCTACGAGCAGTACTTC	CATGRGDWAYEQYF
TRBJ2-1	TRBV5-1	NA	TRBD2	TGCGCCAGCAGCTTGGCCGTCCTAGCGGGTATTTCATTTGAGCAGTTCTTC	CASSLAVLAGISFEQFF
TRBJ1-1	TRBV20-1	few	TRBD1	TGCAGTGCTAGCCAGGACAGGGGGCGGACTGAAGCTTTCTTT	CSASQDRGRTEAFF
TRBJ1-5	TRBV6-2/TRBV6-3	NA	TRBD1	TGTGCCAGCAGCTACACAGGGGCTCAGCCCCAGCATTTT	CASSYTGAQPQHF
TRBJ2-7	TRBV15	NA	NA	TGTGCCACCAGCAGAGATGGGAGTCAGAGGGCCTACGAGCAGTACTTC	CATSRDGSQRAYEQYF
TRBJ2-1	TRBV7-9	few	TRBD2	TGTGCCAGCAGCTTATTGGGACTAGCGGGAGGTGAGCAGTTCTTC	CASSLLGLAGGEQFF
TRBJ2-2	TRBV15	few	NA	TGTGCCACCAGCAGAGCGGACCGGCCTGGCTCCACTCCCGGGGAGCTGTTTTTT	CATSRADRPGSTPGELFF
TRBJ2-7	TRBV14	NA	NA	TGTGCCAGCGGAGGGGGCCTCGAGCAGTACTTC	CASGGGLEQYF
TRBJ1-1	TRBV20-1	few	NA	TGCAGTGCTAAAATAGCGGGACACCGGAACACTGAAGCTTTCTTT	CSAKIAGHRNTEAFF
TRBJ2-7	TRBV5-1	many	NA	TGCGCCAGCAGCTTGGATAGACCGTACGAGCAGTACTTC	CASSLDRPYEQYF
TRBJ2-7	TRBV7-9	NA	TRBD1	TGTGCCAGCAGCTTAGGGGACAGGGTACACGAGCAGTACTTC	CASSLGDRVHEQYF
TRBJ2-3	TRBV29-1	many	NA	TGCAGCTCCAACCGGGACGTATCCACAGATACGCAGTATTTT	CSSNRDVSTDTQYF
TRBJ2-3	TRBV6-2/TRBV6-3	few	NA	TGTGCCAGCAGTCCGCCTTTCTGGGATACGCAGTATTTT	CASSPPFWDTQYF
TRBJ1-1	TRBV6-5	many	NA	TGTGCCAGCAGTTACCACCCAGGGCGCGTTCACACTGAAGCTTTCTTT	CASSYHPGRVHTEAFF
TRBJ2-2	TRBV27	many	TRBD1	TGTGCCAGCAGTTCACTGGGACAGGGGGTTCCCGGGGAGCTGTTTTTT	CASSSLGQGVPGELFF